One TCR beta chain is described in this entry. With a J-beta primer mix and a sample-barcoded 5' primer, a second PCR ran about 7 to 11 cycles. Each CDR3 protein is one row after TCRdb ran MiXCR on the 5' RACE reads. The table lists 700,000 to 950,000 distinct CDR3 sequences, roughly 64% of them singletons. This sample is part of a study of blood T cells in healthy people across ages. In germline, CDR1 is MNHEY, CDR2 SMNVEV (reference sequence). There are 16 residues in the CDR3. V lost 2 bases, J lost 3 bases, and 14 bases lay in between. The receptor comes from a man aged 30-40 years in good health. Sequences were obtained from blood. J is TRBJ1-5 and V is TRBV27; no clear D gene. The CDR3 DNA follows: TGTGCCAGCAGTTTACTTAGGCCCCAACTCAATCAGCCCCAGCATTTT. It specifies CASSLLRPQLNQPQHF.